The 23 T cell receptor beta chains reported below all come from one sample, sequenced in a study of cytotoxic CD8 clonotypes in ibrutinib-treated CLL. Sequenced by immunoSEQ multiplex PCR; TCRdb stores in-frame clones only, minus some. The table has about 310,000 clones, roughly 85% seen once; the top ten hold roughly 7%. The material was PBMCs, obtained before ibrutinib treatment. The receptor source for this set is a human donor with chronic lymphocytic leukemia.

The chain uses TRBV9 and TRBJ2-5, with D hard to call. CDR1 and CDR2 from the germline V gene are SGDLS and YYNGEE. This CDR3 contains 9 residues. CDR3 DNA sequence: TGTGGCCCCGGCGAGACCCAGTACTTC. Protein: CGPGETQYF.

This clone is a singleton in its sample. The chain links TRBV7-8 to TRBJ2-1; perhaps TRBD2 as D (5 bases). This CDR3 has 15 amino acids. Germline CDR1 is SGHVS and CDR2 is FQNEAQ. Trimming pared 3 bases from V and 4 bases from J, leaving 13 bases between. The CDR3 DNA is TGTGCCAGCAGCTTGACGGACTCCCGTTACAATGAGCAGTTCTTC. As protein: CASSLTDSRYNEQFF.

About this clone itself: This CDR3 is also generated by other DNA sequences in the sample. The chain couples TRBV18 to TRBJ2-1; D is undetermined. The ends were cut back, 2 bases at V and 7 bases at J, with 3 bases in the middle. Germline lookup yields CDR1 KGHSH and CDR2 LQKENI. The CDR3 covers 11 residues. The CDR3 sequence: CASSPLNEQFF. CDR3 DNA sequence: TGTGCCAGCTCACCATTGAATGAGCAGTTCTTC.

The chain links TRBV7-2 to TRBJ2-7; D remains unclear. V was trimmed by 3 bases and J by 3 bases, leaving 9 bases between them. The CDR3 is 13 amino acids. Germline CDR1 reads SGHTA; CDR2 reads FQGNSA. The DNA for the CDR3 is TGTGCCAGCAGCTTGGGCCATTACTACGAGCAGTACTTC. Translated, it gives CASSLGHYYEQYF.

This chain connects TRBV18 to TRBJ1-1; a weak D match, TRBD1 (5 bases). Per germline, CDR1 KGHSH and CDR2 LQKENI. V dropped 5 bases and J dropped 3 bases, with 13 bases sitting between them. This CDR3 spans 14 amino acids. Written as DNA, the CDR3 is TGTGCCAGCTCATTTGGTCGAGGGGACACTGAAGCTTTCTTT. Amino acid sequence: CASSFGRGDTEAFF. The full variable domain, in which reference TRBV18 and TRBJ1-1 provide the parts outside the CDR3, is NAGVMQNPRHLVRRRGQEARLRCSPMKGHSHVYWYRQLPEEGLKFMVYLQKENIIDESGMPKERFSAEFPKEGPSILRIQQVVRGDSAAYFCASSFGRGDTEAFFGQGTRLTVV.

The chain couples TRBV19 to TRBJ2-7; 7 bases agree with TRBD1. Germline trimming cut 4 bases from V and 0 bases from J; bases unmatched to any gene: 3. CDR3 size: 14 residues. Germline loops: CDR1 LNHDA, CDR2 SQIVND (reference sequence). CDR3 protein: CASSTDRSSYEQYF. The DNA of the CDR3 is TGTGCCAGTAGTACGGACAGGAGCTCCTACGAGCAGTACTTC.

This sequence joins TRBV7-2 and TRBJ2-3, with D perhaps assigned TRBD1 or TRBD2 (5 bases each). CDR3 length: 14 amino acids. Germline values: CDR1 SGHTA, CDR2 FQGNSA. The ends were cut back, 0 bases at V and 4 bases at J, with 8 bases in the middle. The CDR3 here is CASSLAGGSDTQYF. CDR3 in DNA: TGTGCCAGCAGCTTAGCTGGGGGTTCAGATACGCAGTATTTT.

This clone came up once. The chain couples TRBV6-1 to TRBJ1-4; D gene ambiguous. There are 12 residues in the CDR3. The germline CDR1 and CDR2 sequences are MNHNS and SASEGT. V shed 8 bases and J shed 4 bases, with 8 bases lying between them. Here the CDR3 DNA reads TGTGCCAGCGAGACTTATAATGAAAAACTGTTTTTT. Protein: CASETYNEKLFF.

The chain couples TRBV25-1 to TRBJ2-7; 9 bases fit TRBD1. The CDR3 length is 15 residues. J was trimmed by 3 bases and V by 6 bases; bases with no gene match: 9. Germline loops: CDR1 MGHDK, CDR2 SYGVNS. In DNA, the CDR3 is TGTGCCAGCAGCTACCTCGGGACAGGGAGCTACGAGCAGTACTTC. Translating it yields CASSYLGTGSYEQYF.

The gene calls are TRBV11-2 and TRBJ1-1, with TRBD1 identical over 7 bases. V lost 7 bases, J lost 0 bases, and 5 bases stayed unmatched. The CDR3 loop spans 14 amino acids. Germline V CDR1 and CDR2: SGHAT, FQNNGV. The CDR3 sequence is CASTLDRLNTEAFF. Here the CDR3 DNA reads TGTGCCAGCACCCTGGACAGGTTGAACACTGAAGCTTTCTTT.

This clone was seen only a few times. V gene TRBV29-1 combines with J gene TRBJ2-1; TRBD2 aligns across 11 bases. CDR1 SQVTM and CDR2 ANQGSEA come from the germline V gene. V gave up 7 bases and J gave up 5 bases; unmatched junction bases: 7. The CDR3 totals 14 residues. CDR3 in amino acids: CSAWGTSGNNEQFF. CDR3 in DNA: TGCAGCGCCTGGGGGACTAGCGGTAACAATGAGCAGTTCTTC.

The CDR3 DNA is TGCGCCAGCAGCCAAGTGGACGGGAATCGCTACAATGAGCAGTTCTTC. Translating it yields CASSQVDGNRYNEQFF. The chain has TRBV4-1 and TRBJ2-1; a weak D match, TRBD2 (5 bases). Germline lookup yields CDR1 MGHRA and CDR2 YSYEKL. With 1 base removed from V and 3 bases from J, the gap between germline ends came to 13 bases. This CDR3 region has 16 residues.

The chain's CDR3 is CASAGAGTLAFF. In DNA form, the CDR3 reads TGTGCCAGCGCCGGAGCCGGGACGTTAGCTTTCTTT. The chain carries TRBV25-1 and TRBJ1-1; possibly TRBD1 for D (5 bases). Trimming pared 8 bases from V and 10 bases from J, leaving 17 bases between. This CDR3 has 12 amino acids. The V gene's germline CDR1 is MGHDK and CDR2 SYGVNS.

In this sample, this clone turned up a few times. This chain joins TRBV29-1 and TRBJ2-6; no definite D call. CDR1 is SQVTM, CDR2 ANQGSEA, per germline. Trimming pared 5 bases from V and 1 base from J, leaving 9 bases between. CDR3 size: 14 residues. CDR3 region: CSVSQVSGANVLTF. The CDR3 bases are TGCAGCGTTTCCCAGGTATCTGGGGCCAACGTCCTGACTTTC.

The V gene is TRBV4-3, the J gene TRBJ1-2, with D hard to call. CDR3 size: 16 residues. Trimming removed 1 base from V and 4 bases from J, with 16 bases in between. Germline CDR1 is LGHNA and CDR2 is YSLEER. The CDR3 spells CASSQGTDSVVYGYTF. The CDR3, as DNA: TGCGCCAGCAGCCAAGGGACTGACTCGGTTGTCTATGGCTACACCTTC.

V usage is TRBV10-3 and J usage is TRBJ2-1; 7 bases fit TRBD1. CDR1 is ENHRY and CDR2 is SYGVKD in the germline V gene. V gave up 6 bases and J gave up 5 bases; unmatched junction bases: 4. The CDR3 has 13 residues. The CDR3 loop reads CAISPDRDNEQFF. The CDR3 region has the DNA TGTGCCATCAGCCCCGACAGGGACAATGAGCAGTTCTTC.

CDR3 nucleotides: TGTGCCAGCAAGCAGTGGGGGGCTGGGAATCAAGAGACCCAGTACTTC. This encodes CASKQWGAGNQETQYF. This chain joins TRBV27 and TRBJ2-5, with D perhaps being TRBD1 or TRBD2 (6 bases each). V gave up 7 bases and J gave up 2 bases, with 20 bases separating them. The CDR3 length is 16 residues. Germline CDR1 and CDR2: MNHEY and SMNVEV (reference sequence).

The gene calls are TRBV5-1 and TRBJ1-2; 9 nucleotides line up with TRBD1. Germline CDR1 is SGHRS and CDR2 is YFSETQ. This CDR3 is 14 amino acids long. The V segment lost 4 bases and the J segment 2 bases; nucleotides outside the gene matches: 3. The CDR3 DNA is TGCGCCAGCAGCCAGGGACAGGGAAACTATGGCTACACCTTC. Protein: CASSQGQGNYGYTF.

The chain combines TRBV4-3 with TRBJ2-3, with 7 bases lining up with TRBD2. This CDR3 is built from 14 residues. From germline, CDR1 is LGHNA and CDR2 YSLEER. Trimming at V came to 4 bases and at J to 3 bases, leaving 4 bases not matched to a gene. CDR3 nucleotides: TGCGCCAGCAGCCGGGGGACTATAACAGATACGCAGTATTTT. This translates into CASSRGTITDTQYF.

The chain carries TRBV11-2 and TRBJ1-2; 7 nucleotides match TRBD1. V lost 5 bases and J lost 2; bases outside the gene matches: 5. CDR1 SGHAT and CDR2 FQNNGV come from the germline V gene. This CDR3 spans 14 amino acids. DNA of the CDR3: TGTGCCAGCAGCCTCCCGGGACAGAACTATGGCTACACCTTC. This codes for CASSLPGQNYGYTF.

The genes are TRBV4-3 and TRBJ1-3; D is undetermined. Trimming stripped 3 bases from V and 0 bases from J, with 9 bases between. The CDR3 has 15 amino acids. Per the germline V gene, CDR1 is LGHNA and CDR2 is YSLEER. CDR3 sequence: CASSQENSSGNTIYF. CDR3 nucleotides: TGCGCCAGCAGCCAGGAGAACAGCTCTGGAAACACCATATATTTT.

The chain carries TRBV29-1 and TRBJ2-2, with D hard to call. The CDR3 loop spans 12 amino acids. The V end lost 7 bases, the J end lost 4 bases, and 10 bases lay between the germline ends. The V gene's germline CDR1 is SQVTM and CDR2 ANQGSEA. As DNA, the CDR3 is TGCAGCGCCCAGGACGGCACCGGGGAGCTGTTTTTT. Encoded protein: CSAQDGTGELFF.

This chain joins TRBV27 and TRBJ1-2; D remains unclear. The CDR3 is 14 amino acids. CDR1 is MNHEY, CDR2 SMNVEV, per germline (reference sequence). The V end lost 0 bases, the J end lost 3 bases, and 8 bases lay between the germline ends. As DNA, the CDR3 is TGTGCCAGCAGTTTATCCCAGGAATACTATGGCTACACCTTC. Its translation: CASSLSQEYYGYTF.